The clone carrying this T cell receptor beta chain was seen repeatedly, ten times or more. Its cognate antigen is unknown. The germline V gene encodes CDR1 MDHEN and CDR2 SYDVKM. The CDR3 covers 15 residues. Unmatched junction bases numbered 8, after V lost 5 bases and J lost 4 bases. The sample is drawn from a study of T cells in Graves' hyperthyroidism and ophthalmopathy. Study results and limitations: In simple terms, a model built on 13 V-J features told ophthalmopathy apart from stable hyperthyroidism. Ophthalmopathy was identified by the model a median around 6 months ahead of onset.

TCR beta CDR3 regions were amplified from RNA. When the TCR CDR3 underwent first-round RT-PCR, the HTBI primer set was used. Each CDR3 protein is one row after TCRdb ran MiXCR on the multiplex PCR reads. The sample carries roughly 240,000 distinct CDR3 sequences, around 24% recorded once. On the basis of clinical symptoms, serum thyroxine and TRAb, thyroid ultrasound and orbital computed tomography, diagnoses were made. The receptor was isolated from a woman in her thirties or forties with Graves' ophthalmopathy. This rearrangement joins TRBV28 to TRBJ1-2; 9 bases line up with TRBD1. Sequenced material: blood. CDR3 coding DNA: TGTGCCAGCAGTCCAAAGACAGGGGGACTCTATGGCTACACCTTC. It codes for CASSPKTGGLYGYTF.